The 15 T cell receptor beta chains below were found in one sample sequenced in a study of blood T cell repertoires in COVID-19 (dated by TCRdb to 2020 to 2022). Preparation of the library involved the immunoSEQ multiplex PCR assay. This immuneACCESS table, as held by TCRdb, lists in-frame sequences with V and J called but not all clones. Of the missing ones, under half trace to an unresolved V gene in checked studies; the others have no known cause. The sample yields about 200,000 clones; about four fifths were counted once. The top ten constitute roughly 2.6% of the sample. The sample comprised peripheral blood. The receptors here all came from a middle-aged woman with active or convalescent COVID-19.

The chain joins TRBV25-1 to TRBJ2-3, with 9 positions matching TRBD2. Germline CDR1 is MGHDK and CDR2 is SYGVNS. This CDR3 is 16 amino acids long. V shed 6 bases, J shed 3 bases, and the junction held 10 bases outside the gene matches. The CDR3: CASSSGTSRLTDTQYF. DNA of the CDR3: TGTGCCAGCAGCAGTGGGACTAGCCGCCTGACAGATACGCAGTATTTT. Supplemented by reference TRBV25-1 and TRBJ2-3, the full variable domain reads EADIYQTPRYLVIGTGKKITLECSQTMGHDKMYWYQQDPGMELHLIHYSYGVNSTEKGDLSSESTVSRIRTEHFPLTLESARPSHTSQYLCASSSGTSRLTDTQYFGPGTRLTVL.

The chain combines TRBV5-6 with TRBJ2-1, with 7 bases that match TRBD1. The ends lost 4 bases at V and 7 bases at J; junction bases unmatched: 2. The CDR3 length is 12 residues. Germline CDR1 SGHDT, CDR2 YYEEEE. The CDR3 region has the DNA TGTGCCAGCAGCGGACAGGTAAATGAGCAGTTCTTC. Residues: CASSGQVNEQFF.

The rearrangement uses TRBV30 and TRBJ2-2; possible D gene TRBD1, 5 bases. Germline V gene data show CDR1 as GTSNPN and CDR2 as SVGIG (reference sequence). Deletions cut 0 bases from V and 7 bases from J, with 15 bases between. This CDR3 region has 15 residues. The CDR3 protein is CAWSVLTVRNGELFF. The CDR3 DNA sequence: TGTGCCTGGAGTGTACTGACAGTAAGGAACGGGGAGCTGTTTTTT.

The gene calls are TRBV6-6 and TRBJ2-7; 13 bases align to TRBD2. Germline CDR1 is MNHNY and CDR2 is SVGAGI (reference sequence). This CDR3 has 19 residues. The V segment lost 5 bases and the J segment 2 bases; nucleotides outside the gene matches: 15. This CDR3 is CASSQLPGLAGRVPYEQYF. CDR3 nucleotides: TGTGCCAGCAGTCAACTGCCGGGACTAGCGGGAAGAGTTCCCTACGAGCAGTACTTC.

The rearrangement uses TRBV28 and TRBJ1-1; D may be TRBD1 (6 bases). The germline gives CDR1 MDHEN, CDR2 SYDVKM. The CDR3 totals 13 residues. Trimming pared 5 bases from V and 3 bases from J, leaving 10 bases between. The CDR3 DNA reads as TGTGCCAGCAGTCCTGGACAGCACACTGAAGCTTTCTTT. This gives the protein CASSPGQHTEAFF.

CDR3 nucleotide sequence: TGTGCCAGTAGTATAGCCGGGACAGAAGCATACGAGCAGTACTTC. This sequence encodes CASSIAGTEAYEQYF. V gene TRBV19 combines with J gene TRBJ2-7; TRBD1 agrees at 7 bases. Germline V CDR1 and CDR2: LNHDA, SQIVND (reference sequence). V shed 1 base, J shed 4 bases, and the junction held 7 bases outside the gene matches. This CDR3 is built from 15 residues.

Regarding this clone: At the DNA level, this CDR3 is encoded by other sequences in the same sample as well. CDR3 bases: TGTGCCAGCAGCTTGTCTGGGGGGTATGGCTACACCTTC. This translates into CASSLSGGYGYTF. The rearrangement uses TRBV11-3 and TRBJ1-2, with D tentatively TRBD1 (5 bases). V lost 3 bases to trimming and J lost 5 bases, with 10 bases between them. The CDR3 consists of 13 residues. Germline values: CDR1 SGHNT, CDR2 YENEEA. Based on the CDR3 plus reference TRBV11-3 and TRBJ1-2, the full variable domain is EAGVVQSPRYKIIEKKQPVAFWCNPISGHNTLYWYLQNLGQGPELLIRYENEEAVDDSQLPKDRFSAERLKGVDSTLKIQPAELGDSAVYLCASSLSGGYGYTFGSGTRLTVV.

This chain uses TRBV28 with TRBJ1-5; the D gene is possibly TRBD1 (6 bases). CDR1 is MDHEN, CDR2 SYDVKM, per germline. Trimming removed 7 bases from V and 5 bases from J, with 12 bases in between. The CDR3 sequence is 13 residues long. CDR3 nucleotides: TGTGCCAGCAAAAATGGACAGTATCAGCCCCAGCATTTT. It specifies CASKNGQYQPQHF.

The chain links TRBV10-1 to TRBJ1-1, with unresolved D. The germline V and J ends were trimmed by 5 bases and 5 bases, with 12 bases remaining between them. The CDR3 is 13 amino acids. The germline gives CDR1 WNHNN, CDR2 SYGVQD (reference sequence). The CDR3 DNA sequence: TGCGCCAGCAGTCCGGGCGGAGGGACTGAAGCTTTCTTT. This translates into CASSPGGGTEAFF.

This CDR3 reads CSASRGTGSYGYTF. Here the CDR3 DNA reads TGCAGTGCTAGTAGAGGGACAGGGTCCTATGGCTACACCTTC. This chain connects TRBV20-1 to TRBJ1-2, with 9 bases matching TRBD1. The trim removed 3 bases at V and 4 bases at J, leaving 6 bases unmatched. Germline values: CDR1 DFQATT, CDR2 SNEGSKA (reference sequence). The CDR3 spans 14 residues.

This rearrangement joins TRBV25-1 to TRBJ1-1; 8 nucleotides match TRBD1. The CDR3 consists of 17 residues. Germline loops: CDR1 MGHDK, CDR2 SYGVNS. J was trimmed by 1 base and V by 2 bases; bases with no gene match: 9. The CDR3 DNA follows: TGTGCCAGCAGTGAAGGACAGGGTTGGGTCCCGAACACTGAAGCTTTCTTT. Its translation is CASSEGQGWVPNTEAFF.

The V and J genes are TRBV9 and TRBJ1-1, with TRBD1 matching 10 bases. The CDR3 extends over 13 amino acids. CDR1 SGDLS and CDR2 YYNGEE come from the germline V gene. With V trimmed by 3 bases and J by 5 bases, 1 base remained unmatched. The CDR3 here is CASSADRGTEAFF. The CDR3 DNA sequence: TGTGCCAGCAGCGCGGACAGGGGGACTGAAGCTTTCTTT.

The J gene is TRBJ2-2, the V gene TRBV3-1 (or the pseudogene TRBV3-2); a weak D match, TRBD2 (6 bases). This CDR3 spans 14 amino acids. The V end was cut by 3 bases, the J end by 5 bases, with 10 bases between. CDR1 is LGHDT, CDR2 YNNKEL, per germline (reference sequence). The CDR3 here is CASSHVAVTGELFF. In DNA form, the CDR3 reads TGTGCCAGCAGCCATGTAGCGGTAACCGGGGAGCTGTTTTTT.

CDR3 sequence: CAGRTGRDTQYF. CDR3 DNA sequence: TGTGCCGGCCGGACAGGACGAGATACGCAGTATTTT. The gene calls are TRBV6-5 and TRBJ2-3; 7 nucleotides line up with TRBD1. This CDR3 is 12 amino acids long. The germline CDR1 and CDR2 sequences are MNHEY and SVGAGI. After removal of 11 bases from V and 5 bases from J, the junction contained 7 bases not matched to a gene.

This chain uses TRBV5-1 with TRBJ2-5, with 10 bases matching TRBD1. Germline assignment: CDR1 SGHRS and CDR2 YFSETQ. V lost 4 bases, J lost 5 bases, and 5 bases stayed unmatched. The CDR3 loop spans 14 amino acids. CDR3 bases: TGCGCCAGCAGCGAGACAGGGGGCCAGGAGACCCAGTACTTC. Its translation is CASSETGGQETQYF.